These T cell receptor beta chains were read from a single sample in a study of somatic mutations in cytotoxic T cells in rheumatoid arthritis. The assay was immunoSEQ multiplex PCR, and TCRdb's table has in-frame clones only and misses some. The sample lists 7,400 or so clones, approximately 90% occurring once. The specimen was CD8+ T cells sorted from blood. The origin of the receptors is a woman aged 70 to 79 with rheumatoid arthritis. The CDR3 runs from the conserved cysteine through the conserved F or W. D genes are given only for firm matches. Clone size, where shown, is once, few, many, or a class for clones that have expanded.

TRBD1,14,.,TRBJ2-7,TRBV6-1,TGTGCCAGCAGTGAAGCGGGGACAGGGGGCGAGCAGTACTTC,CASSEAGTGGEQYF
TRBD2,15,.,TRBJ2-1,TRBV7-6,TGTGCCAGCAGCCCACTGGCGGGAGGGCACAATGAGCAGTTCTTC,CASSPLAGGHNEQFF
.,14,.,TRBJ2-6,TRBV19,TGTGCCAGTACCCGGGGTGGTGGGGCCAACGTCCTGACTTTC,CASTRGGGANVLTF
TRBD2,14,.,TRBJ2-7,TRBV9,TGTGCCAGCAGCCACGGACTAGATTCCTACGAGCAGTACTTC,CASSHGLDSYEQYF
.,15,.,TRBJ2-2,TRBV9,TGTGCCAGCAGCGTAGTTTCATCGAACACCGGGGAGCTGTTTTTT,CASSVVSSNTGELFF
TRBD2,16,once,TRBJ2-1,TRBV7-9,TGTGCCAGCAGCTTTCAAGGCGGGAGCTCCTACAATGAGCAGTTCTTC,CASSFQGGSSYNEQFF
.,14,.,TRBJ2-7,TRBV7-2,TGTGCCAGCAGCTTAGGTGTAACAGCCTACGAGCAGTACTTC,CASSLGVTAYEQYF
TRBD1,15,.,TRBJ2-4,TRBV5-6,TGTGCCAGCAGCGTAACAGGGGAAGGCAAAAACATTCAGTACTTC,CASSVTGEGKNIQYF
TRBD2,16,.,TRBJ2-1,TRBV5-4,TGTGCCAGCAGCTTGGCGTTTGGGACTAGCTCCATTGAGCAGTTCTTC,CASSLAFGTSSIEQFF
TRBD2,15,.,TRBJ2-1,TRBV5-1,TGCGCCAGCAGCTTCGGACTAGCGGTTAACAATGAGCAGTTCTTC,CASSFGLAVNNEQFF
.,13,.,TRBJ1-1,TRBV2,TGTGCCAGCAGCTTTGGACAGAACACTGAAGCTTTCTTT,CASSFGQNTEAFF
.,15,.,TRBJ2-3,TRBV5-8,TGTGCCAGCAGCTTACCGGAGGGCAGCACAGATACGCAGTATTTT,CASSLPEGSTDTQYF
TRBD1,15,.,TRBJ1-4,TRBV5-4,TGTGCCAGCAGTTTACAGGGGGCGGAAGGGGAAAAACTGTTTTTT,CASSLQGAEGEKLFF
.,14,.,TRBJ2-2,TRBV13,TGTGCCAGCAGCTCGACAGCGAACACCGGGGAGCTGTTTTTT,CASSSTANTGELFF
.,17,.,TRBJ2-3,TRBV15,TGTGCCACCAGCAGAGCCTGGGCGGAGGACTTCACAGATACGCAGTATTTT,CATSRAWAEDFTDTQYF